The T cell receptor (beta chain) described here comes from a study of cytomegalovirus exposure and HLA in healthy donors. Clones were read by immunoSEQ multiplex PCR, and TCRdb kept only the in-frame ones, dropping some. The table includes more than 140,000 clones, about 89% detected once. Sequencing was carried out using PBMCs. The clonotype was recovered from a woman aged 18-29 years in good health and CMV-seropositive.

The CDR3, as DNA: TGTGCCAGTACCCGAGGCTGGACAGATACGCAGTATTTT. Its protein product is CASTRGWTDTQYF. The gene calls are TRBV19 and TRBJ2-3; unclear D gene. Germline assignment: CDR1 LNHDA and CDR2 SQIVND (reference sequence). The CDR3 has 13 amino acids. Trimming stripped 7 bases from V and 3 bases from J, with 11 bases between.